The 11 T cell receptor beta chains listed next were all sequenced from one sample in a study of blood T cell repertoires in COVID-19. The table came from immunoSEQ multiplex PCR; TCRdb's copy has only in-frame clones and leaves some out. Among 240,000 or so clones, approximately 82% were seen once, and the ten largest hold approximately 3.5%. Material: peripheral blood. The receptor set was obtained from a woman younger than 35 with acute or convalescent COVID-19.

V is TRBV5-1 and J is TRBJ2-7; tentative D call: TRBD2 (5 bases). Trimming pared 0 bases from V and 2 bases from J, leaving 12 bases between. The germline V gene has CDR1 SGHRS and CDR2 YFSETQ. The length of the CDR3 is 15 residues. The CDR3, as DNA: TGCGCCAGCAGCTTGGGCTTGGACTCTGCCTACGAGCAGTACTTC. Its translation is CASSLGLDSAYEQYF. The entire variable domain, with the rest obtained from reference TRBV5-1 and TRBJ2-7, is as follows: KAGVTQTPRYLIKTRGQQVTLSCSPISGHRSVSWYQQTPGQGLQFLFEYFSETQRNKGNFPGRFSGRQFSNSRSEMNVSTLELGDSALYLCASSLGLDSAYEQYFGPGTRLTVT.

This clone was seen a handful of times. This chain links TRBV19 with TRBJ1-1, with D possibly TRBD1 on 5 matching bases. The CDR3 covers 15 residues. Germline V gives CDR1 LNHDA, CDR2 SQIVND (reference sequence). V was clipped by 5 bases and J by 1 base, with 14 bases between them. CDR3 residues: CASSPGAVENTEAFF. CDR3 DNA: TGTGCCAGTAGTCCTGGGGCAGTGGAGAACACTGAAGCTTTCTTT.

Only one count was recorded for this clone. The chain recombines TRBV5-5 with TRBJ2-7; possible D gene TRBD1, 5 bases. This CDR3 has 13 residues. CDR1 and CDR2 from the germline V gene are SGHKS and YYEKEE (reference sequence). Trimming pared 5 bases from V and 4 bases from J, leaving 13 bases between. The CDR3 coding sequence is TGTGCCAGCAGGGGAAACAAGGGGTACGAGCAGTACTTC. Its protein is CASRGNKGYEQYF.

The gene calls are TRBV5-1 and TRBJ2-7; D is possibly TRBD1 (5 bases). Germline assignment: CDR1 SGHRS and CDR2 YFSETQ. V was clipped by 5 bases and J by 2 bases, with 17 bases between them. This CDR3 has 15 residues. CDR3 loop: CASSSQGFAPYEQYF. CDR3 DNA sequence: TGCGCCAGCAGTTCCCAGGGATTCGCACCCTACGAGCAGTACTTC.

V and J are TRBV19 and TRBJ2-1, with 13 positions matching TRBD2. V shed 4 bases and J 6 bases; nucleotides not matched to a gene: 3. Germline V gene sequence: CDR1 LNHDA, CDR2 SQIVND (reference sequence). The CDR3 has 15 amino acids. The CDR3 is CASSRTSGGVNEQFF. For the CDR3, the DNA is TGTGCCAGTAGTAGGACTAGCGGGGGTGTCAATGAGCAGTTCTTC.

The gene calls are TRBV27 and TRBJ2-1; the D is unclear. The CDR3 has 16 residues. Germline lookup yields CDR1 MNHEY and CDR2 SMNVEV (reference sequence). Trimming removed 3 bases at V and 10 bases at J, with 22 bases between. The CDR3 reads CASSFEVAVATYEQFF. The CDR3 DNA reads TGTGCCAGCAGTTTTGAGGTGGCGGTAGCAACTTACGAGCAGTTCTTC.

The chain couples TRBV6-2 or TRBV6-3 to TRBJ1-4; D gene uncertain. Germline V gene sequence: CDR1 MNHEY, CDR2 SVGEGT. Trimming stripped 7 bases from V and 8 bases from J, with 20 bases between. This CDR3 has 15 amino acids. CDR3 nucleotides: TGTGCCAGCACCCCCGGAGGGCCGCTTCGGGAAAAACTGTTTTTT. Residues: CASTPGGPLREKLFF.

The chain combines TRBV18 with TRBJ1-3, with 9 bases fitting TRBD1. Trimming at V came to 0 bases and at J to 3 bases, leaving 6 bases not matched to a gene. CDR3 length: 17 amino acids. Germline V gene sequence: CDR1 KGHSH, CDR2 LQKENI. The CDR3 bases are TGTGCCAGCTCACCACCTCTAACAGGGGGCGGTGGAAACACCATATATTTT. Its translation: CASSPPLTGGGGNTIYF.

V usage is TRBV7-3 and J usage is TRBJ2-2, with D unclear. V dropped 6 bases and J dropped 6 bases, with 8 bases sitting between them. The CDR3 is 12 amino acids. Germline CDR1 is SGHTA and CDR2 is FQGTGA. The CDR3 loop is CASRLSAGELFF. The CDR3 nucleotides read TGTGCCAGCAGGCTGAGTGCCGGGGAGCTGTTTTTT.

The gene calls are TRBV6-4 and TRBJ1-5; TRBD1 aligns across 8 bases. The trim removed 3 bases at V and 2 bases at J, leaving 3 bases unmatched. Looked up from germline, CDR1 is MRHNA and CDR2 is SNTAGT. The CDR3 is made up of 15 amino acids. In DNA, the CDR3 is TGTGCCAGCAGTGAACCGGACAGGGGCAATCAGCCCCAGCATTTT. Translated: CASSEPDRGNQPQHF.

For the CDR3, the DNA is TGTGCCAGCACGATTCGGCAGGGGGCGACCGGGGAGCTGTTTTTT. This sequence encodes CASTIRQGATGELFF. The chain has TRBV6-6 and TRBJ2-2, with 8 nucleotides matching TRBD1. The CDR3 is 15 amino acids. The germline CDR1 and CDR2 sequences are MNHNY and SVGAGI (reference sequence). V was pared by 7 bases and J by 5 bases, with 9 bases of the junction left unmatched.